The 23 T cell receptor beta chains reported below all come from one sample, sequenced in a study of T cells in Graves' hyperthyroidism and ophthalmopathy. RNA transcripts provided the source from which TCR beta CDR3 regions were amplified. HTBI primers were the set used in a first-round RT-PCR of the TCR CDR3. MiXCR was run by TCRdb on the multiplex PCR reads, yielding one entry per CDR3 protein. The top ten clones hold more than 25% of a sample with just under 750,000 distinct CDR3 sequences, over 35% of them seen once. The sequencing sample was made of blood. These receptors were taken from a woman aged 35 to 49 with Graves' hyperthyroidism.

This clonotype was observed at least ten times. This sequence joins TRBV29-1 and TRBJ1-1, with D possibly matching TRBD1 (5 bases). Trimming took off 2 bases at V and 4 bases at J, with 8 bases between the two ends. In germline, CDR1 is SQVTM, CDR2 ANQGSEA. The CDR3 has 12 residues. In DNA, the CDR3 is TGCAGCGTTGAACGGGGGGGCACTGAAGCTTTCTTT. This codes for CSVERGGTEAFF.

This clonotype was found a few times. A read error may explain this, as a much larger clone is one base away. The chain recombines TRBV7-2 with TRBJ2-5; D is perhaps TRBD2 (5 bases). The V end was cut by 2 bases, the J end by 3 bases, with 7 bases between. From germline, CDR1 is SGHTA and CDR2 FQGNSA. The CDR3 consists of 13 residues. In nucleotides, the CDR3 is TGTGCCAGCAGCTTATCCGGGGAAGAGACCCAGTACTTC. Residues: CASSLSGEETQYF. Full variable domain (rest looked up from reference TRBV7-2 and TRBJ2-5): GAGVSQSPSNKVTEKGKDVELRCDPISGHTALYWYRQSLGQGLEFLIYFQGNSAPDKSGLPSDRFSAERTGGSVSTLTIQRTQQEDSAVYLCASSLSGEETQYFGPGTRLLVL.

The V and J genes are TRBV10-3 and TRBJ2-5; 9 nucleotides align to TRBD2. Per germline, CDR1 ENHRY and CDR2 SYGVKD. V gave up 0 bases and J gave up 1 base; unmatched junction bases: 3. The CDR3 loop spans 16 amino acids. CDR3 nucleotides: TGTGCCATCAGTGAGTCGACTAGCGGATTCCAAGAGACCCAGTACTTC. Its protein is CAISESTSGFQETQYF.

This clonotype appeared a few times. The chain couples TRBV12-3 or TRBV12-4 to TRBJ1-4; 8 bases match TRBD1. The CDR3 has 14 amino acids. J lost 6 bases, V lost 5 bases, and 5 bases had no gene match. CDR3 residues: CASSDRGFYEKLFF. CDR3 coding DNA: TGTGCCAGCAGTGACAGGGGATTTTATGAAAAACTGTTTTTT.

In this sample, this clonotype turned up many times. The rearrangement uses TRBV20-1 and TRBJ2-7; D tentatively reads TRBD1 or TRBD2 (5 bases each). Trimming left V 3 bases short and J 1 base short, with 13 bases between. This CDR3 region has 14 residues. Germline V gives CDR1 DFQATT, CDR2 SNEGSKA (reference sequence). This CDR3 is CSASGGTQSYEQYF. The CDR3 DNA reads TGCAGTGCTAGTGGTGGGACCCAATCCTACGAGCAGTACTTC.

This clonotype was seen just once. CDR3 loop: CASSLVGQGFISSGANVLTF. The CDR3 DNA follows: TGTGCCAGCAGCTTAGTCGGACAGGGCTTCATAAGCTCTGGGGCCAACGTCCTGACTTTC. The chain uses TRBV7-8 and TRBJ2-6, with 8 bases lining up with TRBD1. Germline CDR1 reads SGHVS; CDR2 reads FQNEAQ. The CDR3 is made up of 20 amino acids. The junction had 11 bases not matched to a gene; V was cut back by 1 base and J by 0 bases.

The chain carries TRBV4-3 and TRBJ1-2; the match to TRBD1 covers 10 bases. This CDR3 comprises 19 residues. Trimming at V came to 2 bases and at J to 3 bases, leaving 15 bases not matched to a gene. Germline V lookup: CDR1 LGHNA, CDR2 YSLEER. As DNA, the CDR3 is TGCGCCAGCAGCCAATTAGATAGGATCGGGACAGGGGAATACTATGGCTACACCTTC. Amino acid sequence: CASSQLDRIGTGEYYGYTF.

This clonotype was seen more than once but under ten times. The rearrangement uses TRBV6-5 and TRBJ2-7, with no clear D. Looked up from germline, CDR1 is MNHEY and CDR2 is SVGAGI. V was pared by 4 bases and J by 5 bases, with 9 bases between. The CDR3 is 12 residues long. CDR3 DNA: TGTGCCAGCAGTTCCAATTTCCACGAGCAGTACTTC. It codes for CASSSNFHEQYF.

V and J are TRBV19 and TRBJ1-1, with TRBD1 as a possible D gene (6 bases). Trimming left V 3 bases short and J 5 bases short, with 22 bases between. This CDR3 is built from 17 residues. The germline CDR1 and CDR2 sequences are LNHDA and SQIVND (reference sequence). The CDR3 coding sequence is TGTGCCAGTAGTATGGAGGGACCGGGGGCCTTAGGGACTGAAGCTTTCTTT. Protein sequence: CASSMEGPGALGTEAFF. The full variable domain, its missing parts supplied by reference TRBV19 and TRBJ1-1, is DGGITQSPKYLFRKEGQNVTLSCEQNLNHDAMYWYRQDPGQGLRLIYYSQIVNDFQKGDIAEGYSVSREKKESFPLTVTSAQKNPTAFYLCASSMEGPGALGTEAFFGQGTRLTVV.

The rearrangement uses TRBV9 and TRBJ2-7, with D possibly being TRBD2 (5 bases). The DNA end is more similar to TRBJ2-5, so the J call may be wrong. The CDR3 covers 14 residues. Germline V gene lookup returns CDR1 SGDLS and CDR2 YYNGEE. The CDR3 region is CASSPQDSQETQYF. Written as DNA, the CDR3 is TGTGCCAGCTCACCCCAGGACTCACAAGAGACCCAGTACTTC.

Points on this clonotype: The CDR3 end shows no conserved phenylalanine or tryptophan, and so a read error is likely. The chain combines TRBV12-3 or TRBV12-4 with TRBJ1-1; no reliable D call. The CDR3 contains 13 residues. Trimming removed 8 bases at V and 9 bases at J, with 19 bases between. The CDR3 coding sequence is TGTGCCAGCGAACCCTCCGGAGATAGGAAAGCTTTCCTT. Amino acids: CASEPSGDRKAFL.

This clonotype appeared a few times. The chain carries TRBV12-3 or TRBV12-4 and TRBJ1-3; TRBD1 matches 7 bases. The CDR3 covers 14 residues. V dropped 10 bases and J dropped 0; count of bases not matched to a gene: 6. CDR3 in amino acids: CATSGQFSGNTIYF. The DNA of the CDR3 is TGTGCCACCTCGGGACAGTTCTCTGGAAACACCATATATTTT.

The chain combines TRBV20-1 with TRBJ1-4, with a possible D match to TRBD1 (5 bases). CDR3 length: 17 residues. Germline CDR1 is DFQATT and CDR2 is SNEGSKA (reference sequence). Trimming pared 4 bases from V and 7 bases from J, leaving 25 bases between. The CDR3 DNA follows: TGCAGTGCTACTCCCTTCCGGGACCGAGGGAGCGGTGAAAAACTGTTTTTT. This sequence encodes CSATPFRDRGSGEKLFF.

This clonotype was seen a few times. A read error is possible here, since a much larger clone lies one base away. The V and J genes are TRBV29-1 and TRBJ1-2, with D perhaps matching TRBD1 (6 bases). In germline, CDR1 is SQVTM, CDR2 ANQGSEA. The CDR3 covers 13 residues. With 4 bases removed from V and 7 bases from J, the gap between germline ends came to 16 bases. The CDR3 nucleotides are TGCAGCGTTGGGGGGGGCTCCTTTGGTGGCTACACCTTC. Translation: CSVGGGSFGGYTF.

The chain employs TRBV6-4 and TRBJ2-2; TRBD2 is a possible D gene (5 bases). Trimming shortened V by 9 bases and J by 9 bases, and 17 bases separated the two germline ends. CDR1 and CDR2 (germline): MRHNA, SNTAGT. The CDR3 runs to 13 residues. In nucleotides, the CDR3 is TGTGCCAGGAGGGCCCCTCCGTCCAGGGAGCTGTTTTTT. Translating it yields CARRAPPSRELFF.

The genes are TRBV20-1 and TRBJ2-7; D perhaps matches TRBD1 (5 bases). Gene TRBJ2-1 matches the end of the DNA better, so the J call may be wrong. The V gene's germline CDR1 is DFQATT and CDR2 SNEGSKA (reference sequence). The CDR3 is 13 residues long. The CDR3 coding sequence is TGCAGTGCTAGAGTGGGCAGGGACAATGAGCAGTTCTTC. Protein: CSARVGRDNEQFF.

Here the CDR3 DNA reads TGCAGCGTTGATTCGGGGCAGGGAACCTCCTACGAGCAGTACTTC. This codes for CSVDSGQGTSYEQYF. The chain couples TRBV29-1 to TRBJ2-7; D could derive from TRBD1 or TRBD2 (5 bases each). This CDR3 region has 15 residues. V lost 3 bases and J 0 bases, leaving 15 bases between the germline ends. CDR1 and CDR2 from the germline V gene are SQVTM and ANQGSEA.

This clonotype was counted many times. The chain carries TRBV7-8 and TRBJ1-1; D might be TRBD1 (6 bases). Germline CDR1 and CDR2: SGHVS and FQNEAQ. V lost 4 bases and J 0 bases, leaving 12 bases between the germline ends. The CDR3 covers 15 residues. CDR3 sequence reads: CASSSSGTLNTEAFF. CDR3 coding DNA: TGTGCCAGCAGCTCTTCCGGGACATTGAACACTGAAGCTTTCTTT.

This clonotype has just one count. J is TRBJ2-2 and V is TRBV30, with TRBD1 matching over 8 bases. Per the germline V gene, CDR1 is GTSNPN and CDR2 is SVGIG (reference sequence). This CDR3 is built from 13 residues. V gave up 3 bases and J gave up 7 bases; unmatched junction bases: 4. CDR3: CAWRTGERGELFF. CDR3 in DNA: TGTGCCTGGAGGACAGGGGAGCGCGGGGAGCTGTTTTTT.

On this clonotype itself: This may arise from a read error, as a much more abundant clone is one base away. The chain recombines TRBV20-1 with TRBJ2-7; possibly TRBD1 for D (6 bases). The germline V gene has CDR1 DFQATT and CDR2 SNEGSKA (reference sequence). The CDR3 runs 13 residues. CDR3 loop: CSGMGRGRNEQYF. The CDR3 nucleotides are TGCAGCGGTATGGGCAGGGGAAGGAACGAGCAGTACTTC.

The chain is built from TRBV10-3 and TRBJ1-1; D is unclear. From germline, CDR1 is ENHRY and CDR2 SYGVKD. The germline V and J ends were trimmed by 10 bases and 4 bases, with 13 bases remaining between them. This CDR3 contains 12 residues. The CDR3 protein is CASKEGGTEAFF. Written as DNA, the CDR3 is TGTGCCAGCAAGGAGGGAGGCACTGAAGCTTTCTTT.

Ten or more counts support this clonotype. The gene calls are TRBV24-1 and TRBJ2-2, with D perhaps TRBD1 or TRBD2 (5 bases each). The CDR3 covers 15 residues. Germline CDR1 and CDR2: KGHDR and SFDVKD. V dropped 4 bases and J dropped 4 bases, with 12 bases sitting between them. The CDR3 DNA is TGTGCCACCAGTGACCCGAGGGGAGTCACCGGGGAGCTGTTTTTT. Protein sequence: CATSDPRGVTGELFF.

The CDR3 coding sequence is TGTGCCAGCAGTGCCCGACTAGCGGGTTCAAGGGATGAGCAGTTCTTC. Residues: CASSARLAGSRDEQFF. V gene TRBV2 combines with J gene TRBJ2-1, with TRBD2 matching over 10 bases. Looked up from germline, CDR1 is SNHLY and CDR2 is FYNNEI. V shed 4 bases, J shed 8 bases, and the junction held 11 bases outside the gene matches. This CDR3 is 16 amino acids long.